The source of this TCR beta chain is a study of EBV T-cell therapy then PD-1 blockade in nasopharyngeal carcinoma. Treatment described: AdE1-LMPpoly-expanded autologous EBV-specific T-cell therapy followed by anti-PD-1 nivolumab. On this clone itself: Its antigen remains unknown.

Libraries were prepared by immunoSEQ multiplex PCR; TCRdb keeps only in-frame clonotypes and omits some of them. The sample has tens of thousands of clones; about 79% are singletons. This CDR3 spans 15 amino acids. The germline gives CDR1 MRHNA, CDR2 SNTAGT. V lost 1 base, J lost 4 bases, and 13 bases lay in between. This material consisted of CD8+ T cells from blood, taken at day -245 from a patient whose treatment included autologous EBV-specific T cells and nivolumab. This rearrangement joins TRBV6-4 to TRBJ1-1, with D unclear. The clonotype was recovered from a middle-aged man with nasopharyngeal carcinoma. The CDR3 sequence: CASSDYYEGGTEAFF. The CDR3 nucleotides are TGTGCCAGCAGTGACTATTACGAGGGCGGCACTGAAGCTTTCTTT.